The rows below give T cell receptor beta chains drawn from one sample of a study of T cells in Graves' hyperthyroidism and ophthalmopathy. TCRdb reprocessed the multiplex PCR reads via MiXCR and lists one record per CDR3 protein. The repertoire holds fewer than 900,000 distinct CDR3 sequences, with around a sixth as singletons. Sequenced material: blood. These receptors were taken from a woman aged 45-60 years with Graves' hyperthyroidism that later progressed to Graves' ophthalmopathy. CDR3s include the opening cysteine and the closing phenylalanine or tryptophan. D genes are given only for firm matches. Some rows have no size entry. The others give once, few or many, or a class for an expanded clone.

CDR3 DNA: TGTGCCAGCAGCCTTCTCCGACAGGGGTCCTACCCCTCTGGAAACACCATATATTTT
CDR3 protein: CASSLLRQGSYPSGNTIYF
J gene: TRBJ1-3
clone size: -
D gene: TRBD1
V gene: TRBV14

CDR3 DNA: TGTGCCAGCAGCGTCAGCCTCGGAGCGGCGGCGCCCCAGTACTTC
CDR3 protein: CASSVSLGAAAPQYF
J gene: TRBJ2-5
clone size: many
D gene: -
V gene: TRBV7-9

CDR3 DNA: TGCGCCAGCAGCTTGATGCAGGGGGGGACCCCCGGGGAGCTGTTTTTT
CDR3 protein: CASSLMQGGTPGELFF
J gene: TRBJ2-2
clone size: few
D gene: -
V gene: TRBV5-1

CDR3 DNA: TGTGCCAGCAGCTTATCCCCAAAAGACGAAAAACTGTTTTTT
CDR3 protein: CASSLSPKDEKLFF
J gene: TRBJ1-4
clone size: -
D gene: -
V gene: TRBV13

CDR3 DNA: TGTGCCAGCATCTTCTGGGACAGAAGTCGGAATGAGCAGTTCTTC
CDR3 protein: CASIFWDRSRNEQFF
J gene: TRBJ2-1
clone size: -
D gene: TRBD1
V gene: TRBV5-6

CDR3 DNA: TGCAGTGCTAGAGAGGTCTTCCCCCTGAGGGAGCAGTACTTC
CDR3 protein: CSAREVFPLREQYF
J gene: TRBJ2-7
clone size: few
D gene: -
V gene: TRBV20-1

CDR3 DNA: TGTGCCAGCATTCCCCGCCTGAACACTGAAGCTTTCTTT
CDR3 protein: CASIPRLNTEAFF
J gene: TRBJ1-1
clone size: many
D gene: -
V gene: TRBV2

CDR3 DNA: TGTGCCACCAGCCATGGGAATAACTATGGCTACACCTTC
CDR3 protein: CATSHGNNYGYTF
J gene: TRBJ1-2
clone size: -
D gene: -
V gene: TRBV24-1

CDR3 DNA: TGTGCCACCAGCAATCCTAGCGGACAGGGGGCGCCTTATGGCTACACCTTC
CDR3 protein: CATSNPSGQGAPYGYTF
J gene: TRBJ1-2
clone size: many
D gene: TRBD1
V gene: TRBV15

CDR3 DNA: TGTGCCAGCAGCCATTTGGACGCGACCTACGAGCAGTACTTC
CDR3 protein: CASSHLDATYEQYF
J gene: TRBJ2-7
clone size: many
D gene: -
V gene: TRBV14

CDR3 DNA: TGTGCCAGCAGCTTGATCCGGGGGGCAGAGACCCAGTACTTC
CDR3 protein: CASSLIRGAETQYF
J gene: TRBJ2-5
clone size: many
D gene: -
V gene: TRBV11-2

CDR3 DNA: TGCGCCAGTCAATATCCAGTCGATAGCAATCAGCCCCAGCATTTT
CDR3 protein: CASQYPVDSNQPQHF
J gene: TRBJ1-5
clone size: -
D gene: -
V gene: TRBV10-1

CDR3 DNA: TGTGCTAGCAGGGCAGGGGGCACCGGGGAGCTGTTTTTT
CDR3 protein: CASRAGGTGELFF
J gene: TRBJ2-2
clone size: many
D gene: TRBD1
V gene: TRBV7-7

CDR3 DNA: TGCAGTGCAGAACCGGGCCGCAACCAAGAGACCCAGTACTTC
CDR3 protein: CSAEPGRNQETQYF
J gene: TRBJ2-5
clone size: many
D gene: -
V gene: TRBV20-1

CDR3 DNA: TGTGCCAGCAGCTTAGTTACGGGTTCCATCTCCTACGAGCAGTACTTC
CDR3 protein: CASSLVTGSISYEQYF
J gene: TRBJ2-7
clone size: many
D gene: -
V gene: TRBV7-8

CDR3 DNA: TGTGCCAGCAGCCAAAGAAGGGGGACTCTTAACTATGGCTACACCTTC
CDR3 protein: CASSQRRGTLNYGYTF
J gene: TRBJ1-2
clone size: -
D gene: -
V gene: TRBV3-1

CDR3 DNA: TGTGCCAGCAGCCCAAGCGTCGTGGGAGCGACAGGGCCTACCACCTTC
CDR3 protein: CASSPSVVGATGPTTF
J gene: TRBJ1-2
clone size: -
D gene: TRBD1
V gene: TRBV5-1

CDR3 DNA: TGTGCCAGCAGCGTAGTGGCAGTGGACTCACCCCTCCACTTT
CDR3 protein: CASSVVAVDSPLHF
J gene: TRBJ1-6
clone size: few
D gene: -
V gene: TRBV9

CDR3 DNA: TGTGCCAGCAGCTTAGGTGTAGGGGACCCCAACACTGAAGCTTTCTTT
CDR3 protein: CASSLGVGDPNTEAFF
J gene: TRBJ1-1
clone size: many
D gene: -
V gene: TRBV11-2

CDR3 DNA: TGTGCCAGCAGCCCGGGGCGGGGGTACGTTAATCAGCCCCAGCATTTT
CDR3 protein: CASSPGRGYVNQPQHF
J gene: TRBJ1-5
clone size: few
D gene: -
V gene: TRBV5-5

CDR3 DNA: TGTGCCAGCAGTTACTCGGCGGAAATGAACACTGAAGCTTTCTTT
CDR3 protein: CASSYSAEMNTEAFF
J gene: TRBJ1-1
clone size: -
D gene: -
V gene: TRBV6-5

CDR3 DNA: TGCAGTGCTAGCGCCGTGGGACAGGGGGCTTGGGAGCAGTACTTC
CDR3 protein: CSASAVGQGAWEQYF
J gene: TRBJ2-7
clone size: -
D gene: TRBD1
V gene: TRBV20-1

CDR3 DNA: TGTGCCAGCAGTTTATCGGTTAGCCATGAAAAACTGTTTTTT
CDR3 protein: CASSLSVSHEKLFF
J gene: TRBJ1-4
clone size: many
D gene: -
V gene: TRBV27

CDR3 DNA: TGTGCCAGCAGCCATACAGGACTAGCGGGTCAAGGGAATGAGCAGTTCTTC
CDR3 protein: CASSHTGLAGQGNEQFF
J gene: TRBJ2-1
clone size: many
D gene: TRBD2
V gene: TRBV3-1

CDR3 DNA: TGCAGTGCTAGAGCCAGGACTAGCGGGGGGGGCGCGCAGTATTTT
CDR3 protein: CSARARTSGGGAQYF
J gene: TRBJ2-3
clone size: -
D gene: TRBD2
V gene: TRBV20-1

CDR3 DNA: TGTGCCAGCAGGAGGGACAGAACCTACGAGCAGTACTTC
CDR3 protein: CASRRDRTYEQYF
J gene: TRBJ2-7
clone size: many
D gene: TRBD1
V gene: TRBV6-1

CDR3 DNA: TGTGCCACCAGCAGAGATCGTGGTTTAGTTGAGCAGTTCTTC
CDR3 protein: CATSRDRGLVEQFF
J gene: TRBJ2-1
clone size: few
D gene: -
V gene: TRBV15

CDR3 DNA: TGTGCCAGCAGCCAAGATCGGCCAGTGGGATACACTGAAGCTTTCTTT
CDR3 protein: CASSQDRPVGYTEAFF
J gene: TRBJ1-1
clone size: -
D gene: -
V gene: TRBV3-1

CDR3 DNA: TGTGCCAGCTCACCCGGGACAGGGTTTGAAAAACTGTTTTTT
CDR3 protein: CASSPGTGFEKLFF
J gene: TRBJ1-4
clone size: many
D gene: TRBD1
V gene: TRBV18

CDR3 DNA: TGTGCCAGCCTGGCAGGGAACACTGAAGCTTTCTTT
CDR3 protein: CASLAGNTEAFF
J gene: TRBJ1-1
clone size: -
D gene: -
V gene: TRBV6-1

CDR3 DNA: TGTGCCAGCAGCTGGAGGGCTAGCGGGGGGTCAGATACGCAGTATTTT
CDR3 protein: CASSWRASGGSDTQYF
J gene: TRBJ2-3
clone size: many
D gene: TRBD2
V gene: TRBV7-8